This T cell receptor beta chain was captured in a study of blood T cell repertoires in COVID-19. Some clones are missing from TCRdb's copy, which holds only in-frame ones; the method was immunoSEQ multiplex PCR. Of about 180,000 clones in the sample, roughly 86% were seen once. The V end lost 0 bases, the J end lost 3 bases, and 11 bases lay between the germline ends. The CDR3 extends over 15 amino acids. CDR1 and CDR2 (germline): MNHEY, SVGAGI. J is TRBJ1-1 and V is TRBV6-5; the D gene is possibly TRBD1 (5 bases). The sequence was collected from a man between 35 and 55 years old with active or convalescent COVID-19. Source material: peripheral blood. The CDR3 coding sequence is TGTGCCAGCAGTTACTCGACGGGGGGGGACACTGAAGCTTTCTTT. It is translated as CASSYSTGGDTEAFF.